A single sample gave rise to the 21 T cell receptor beta chains below, sequenced in a study of blood T cell repertoires in COVID-19. Profiling relied on immunoSEQ multiplex PCR, and the TCRdb table lists in-frame clones only, not all of them. This table holds some 74,000 clones, 60% to 80% found once. Source material: peripheral blood. All receptors come from a human donor in a cohort sampled during active COVID-19.

CDR3 nucleotides: TGTGCCACCAGTGCGGCCTATGGGGCACCTAGCACAGATACGCAGTATTTT. Residues: CATSAAYGAPSTDTQYF. The rearrangement uses TRBV24-1 and TRBJ2-3; tentative D call: TRBD1 (5 bases). Trimming removed 5 bases at V and 0 bases at J, with 17 bases between. This CDR3 comprises 17 residues. CDR1 and CDR2 (germline): KGHDR, SFDVKD.

The chain is built from TRBV7-3 and TRBJ2-2; D not resolved. This CDR3 region has 14 residues. V was shortened by 5 bases and J by 5 bases, with 12 bases between the two germline ends. CDR1 is SGHTA and CDR2 is FQGTGA in the germline V gene. CDR3 nucleotide sequence: TGTGCCAGCAGCACCCTAGGTGGTACCGGGGAGCTGTTTTTT. Amino acid sequence: CASSTLGGTGELFF.

V usage is TRBV18 and J usage is TRBJ1-3; tentatively, D is TRBD1 (5 bases). Per the germline V gene, CDR1 is KGHSH and CDR2 is LQKENI. The CDR3 covers 16 residues. The V end was cut by 6 bases, the J end by 0 bases, with 15 bases between. The CDR3 sequence is CASSPRGLSSGNTIYF. Here the CDR3 DNA reads TGTGCCAGCTCGCCAAGGGGCTTAAGCTCTGGAAACACCATATATTTT.

V usage is TRBV5-5 and J usage is TRBJ2-2; D is unclear. CDR1 is SGHKS and CDR2 is YYEKEE in the germline V gene (reference sequence). Trimming cost V 2 bases and J 2 bases, with 7 bases left between them. CDR3 length: 14 residues. In DNA form, the CDR3 reads TGTGCCAGCAGCTTAACTTCCAACACCGGGGAGCTGTTTTTT. It is translated as CASSLTSNTGELFF.

This chain uses TRBV11-2 with TRBJ2-1, with 11 bases lining up with TRBD2. V trimming: 6 bases; J trimming: 8 bases; junction bases outside the gene matches: 6. The CDR3 is 14 amino acids. Germline assignment: CDR1 SGHAT and CDR2 FQNNGV. As DNA, the CDR3 is TGTGCCAGCAGGGAGACTAGCGGGATCGATGAGCAGTTCTTC. Encoded protein: CASRETSGIDEQFF.

The rearrangement links TRBV10-3 to TRBJ1-2, with TRBD1 matching over 10 bases. There are 13 residues in the CDR3. V gave up 6 bases and J gave up 6 bases; unmatched junction bases: 4. Germline V lookup: CDR1 ENHRY, CDR2 SYGVKD. The CDR3: CAIRRQGADGYTF. CDR3 sequence (DNA): TGTGCCATCAGAAGACAGGGGGCGGATGGCTACACCTTC.

This clone appeared a single time. J is TRBJ2-3 and V is TRBV5-8, with D perhaps matching TRBD2 (5 bases). Per the germline V gene, CDR1 is SGHTS and CDR2 is YDEGEE. The CDR3 is 13 residues long. V was clipped by 4 bases and J by 8 bases, with 14 bases between them. The DNA for the CDR3 is TGTGCCAGCAGCCAGTCGTCTCGGGGTACGCAGTATTTT. This encodes CASSQSSRGTQYF.

This CDR3 reads CASSPRTVMNTEAFF. CDR3 nucleotides: TGTGCCAGCAGCCCCCGGACAGTTATGAACACTGAAGCTTTCTTT. J is TRBJ1-1 and V is TRBV7-2, with TRBD1 as a possible D gene (6 bases). Germline CDR1 and CDR2: SGHTA and FQGNSA. The CDR3 has 15 residues. V was shortened by 5 bases and J by 0 bases, with 13 bases between the two germline ends.

The chain carries TRBV9 and TRBJ2-5; 8 bases map to TRBD2. The CDR3 runs to 16 residues. Per germline, CDR1 SGDLS and CDR2 YYNGEE. The V and J ends lost 0 bases and 2 bases, in that order; junction bases with no gene match: 6. For the CDR3, the DNA is TGTGCCAGCAGCGTAGGCCTAGCGGGCGTACAAGAGACCCAGTACTTC. This codes for CASSVGLAGVQETQYF.

In this sample, this clone turned up a few times. V usage is TRBV18 and J usage is TRBJ2-7; maybe TRBD1 (5 bases). V lost 6 bases and J 5 bases, leaving 17 bases between the germline ends. Germline CDR1 reads KGHSH; CDR2 reads LQKENI. This CDR3 has 14 amino acids. The CDR3 region is CASSTSRGIDEQYF. CDR3 in DNA: TGTGCCAGCTCCACCAGTAGGGGAATCGACGAGCAGTACTTC.

The chain uses TRBV5-1 and TRBJ2-7, with 8 bases aligning to TRBD2. The CDR3 is 15 residues long. Germline values: CDR1 SGHRS, CDR2 YFSETQ. CDR3: CASRVAGSLGEEQYV. In DNA form, the CDR3 reads TGCGCGTCGAGGGTAGCGGGAAGCCTGGGGGAAGAGCAGTACGTC.

The chain joins TRBV7-9 to TRBJ2-6; D is unresolved. V was clipped by 4 bases and J by 1 base, with 5 bases between them. CDR1 and CDR2 from the germline V gene are SEHNR and FQNEAQ (reference sequence). The CDR3 length is 14 residues. The CDR3: CASSYRSGANVLTF. The DNA of the CDR3 is TGTGCCAGCAGCTACAGATCTGGGGCCAACGTCCTGACTTTC.

The rearrangement links TRBV5-6 to TRBJ1-2; the match to TRBD1 covers 7 bases. V gave up 5 bases and J gave up 0 bases; unmatched junction bases: 7. The CDR3 length is 15 residues. CDR1 is SGHDT and CDR2 is YYEEEE in the germline V gene. This CDR3 is CASRTQTGTNYGYTF. The CDR3 DNA reads as TGTGCCAGCAGAACACAGACAGGGACTAACTATGGCTACACCTTC.

This chain uses TRBV6-5 with TRBJ2-7; D might be TRBD1 (5 bases). Trimming removed 0 bases at V and 2 bases at J, with 5 bases between. This CDR3 is built from 13 residues. CDR1 and CDR2 (germline): MNHEY, SVGAGI. The CDR3 sequence: CASSYSGAYEQYF. The CDR3 bases are TGTGCCAGCAGTTACTCAGGGGCCTACGAGCAGTACTTC.

The V and J genes are TRBV6-6 and TRBJ2-7, with TRBD1 matching 9 bases. Germline V gene lookup returns CDR1 MNHNY and CDR2 SVGAGI (reference sequence). J lost 2 bases, V lost 6 bases, and 5 bases had no gene match. The CDR3 sequence is 14 residues long. The CDR3: CASSPGDRAYEQYF. CDR3 nucleotide sequence: TGTGCCAGCAGCCCCGGGGACAGGGCCTACGAGCAGTACTTC.

Note on this clone: At the DNA level, this CDR3 is encoded by other sequences in the same sample as well. The chain combines TRBV5-1 with TRBJ2-7; TRBD2 is a possible D gene (5 bases). Per the germline V gene, CDR1 is SGHRS and CDR2 is YFSETQ. The V end lost 0 bases, the J end lost 7 bases, and 11 bases lay between the germline ends. The CDR3 extends over 13 amino acids. CDR3 amino acids: CASSLDGVGEQYV. The CDR3, as DNA: TGCGCCAGCAGCTTGGACGGGGTGGGTGAGCAGTACGTC.

The chain combines TRBV19 with TRBJ2-3, with 12 bases fitting TRBD1. This CDR3 is 17 amino acids long. Germline V lookup: CDR1 LNHDA, CDR2 SQIVND (reference sequence). The V gene end was trimmed by 1 base and the J gene end by 2 bases; junction bases not matched to a gene: 4. This CDR3 reads CASSIGTGQGATDTQYF. Here the CDR3 DNA reads TGTGCCAGTAGTATAGGGACGGGACAGGGGGCCACAGATACGCAGTATTTT.

CDR3 in DNA: TGTGCCAGCAGCCAAGGTGGGACAGGGGGAGTCTATGGCTACACCTTC. Translated, it gives CASSQGGTGGVYGYTF. V gene TRBV3-1 (or the pseudogene TRBV3-2) combines with J gene TRBJ1-2, with TRBD1 identical over 11 bases. The germline V gene encodes CDR1 LGHDT and CDR2 YNNKEL (reference sequence). This CDR3 has 16 residues. The trim removed 1 base at V and 4 bases at J, leaving 5 bases unmatched.

The chain has TRBV19 and TRBJ2-7; tentative D call: TRBD2 (7 bases). The CDR3 loop spans 18 amino acids. CDR1 is LNHDA, CDR2 SQIVND, per germline (reference sequence). V gave up 0 bases and J gave up 2 bases, with 20 bases separating them. CDR3 loop: CASSIEPFRGGRAYEQYF. The CDR3 DNA follows: TGTGCCAGTAGTATAGAACCCTTTAGGGGGGGCAGGGCCTACGAGCAGTACTTC.

This clone showed up just a few times. Here the CDR3 DNA reads TGTGCCAGCAGCCAAGATCAACCAGGGGTGAATTCACCCCTCCACTTT. Amino acid sequence: CASSQDQPGVNSPLHF. The chain links TRBV3-1 (or the pseudogene TRBV3-2) to TRBJ1-6, with a weak D call TRBD1 (6 bases). The ends were cut back, 0 bases at V and 7 bases at J, with 13 bases in the middle. The CDR3 covers 16 residues. Germline V lookup: CDR1 LGHDT, CDR2 YNNKEL (reference sequence).

This sequence joins TRBV19 and TRBJ1-4, with 7 bases lining up with TRBD1. CDR1 and CDR2 from the germline V gene are LNHDA and SQIVND (reference sequence). Germline trimming cut 3 bases from V and 3 bases from J; bases unmatched to any gene: 10. The CDR3 covers 17 residues. CDR3 amino acids: CASSIDRAGRANEKLFF. The CDR3 DNA follows: TGTGCCAGTAGTATCGACAGGGCCGGCCGGGCTAATGAAAAACTGTTTTTT.